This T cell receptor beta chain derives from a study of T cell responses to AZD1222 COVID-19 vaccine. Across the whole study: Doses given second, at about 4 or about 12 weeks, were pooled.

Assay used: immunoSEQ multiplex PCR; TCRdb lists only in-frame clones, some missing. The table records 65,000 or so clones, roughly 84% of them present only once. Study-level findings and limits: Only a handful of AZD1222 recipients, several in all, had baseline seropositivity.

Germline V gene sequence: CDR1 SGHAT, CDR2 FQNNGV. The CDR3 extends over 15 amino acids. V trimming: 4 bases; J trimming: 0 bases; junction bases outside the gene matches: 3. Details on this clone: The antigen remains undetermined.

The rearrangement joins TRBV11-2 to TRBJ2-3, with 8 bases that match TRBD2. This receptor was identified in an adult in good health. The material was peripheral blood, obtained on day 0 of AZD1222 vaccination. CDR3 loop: CASSSGTRSTDTQYF. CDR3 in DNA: TGTGCCAGCAGCTCCGGGACTAGAAGCACAGATACGCAGTATTTT.